This is a list of T cell receptor beta chains from one sample in a study of siplizumab effects on memory and regulatory T cells. Sequencing used immunoSEQ multiplex PCR; TCRdb keeps in-frame clones, though not all of them. The sample records about 63,000 clones, over 65% being singletons. The specimen sequenced was memory CD4+ T cells sorted from blood. The receptors were sampled from a human donor in good health. CDR3s include the opening cysteine and the closing phenylalanine or tryptophan. The D gene is left open where the match is weak. A row's size may be missing; if present it is once, few, many or a size class.

D gene: .; J gene: TRBJ1-2; clone size: .; V gene: TRBV4-1; CDR3 protein: CASSHTPRGNYGYTF; CDR3 DNA: TGCGCCAGCAGCCACACCCCCCGGGGCAACTATGGCTACACCTTC
D gene: TRBD2; J gene: TRBJ2-1; clone size: few; V gene: TRBV5-1; CDR3 protein: CASSQRLARDNEQFF; CDR3 DNA: TGCGCCAGCAGCCAACGACTAGCCCGAGACAATGAGCAGTTCTTC
D gene: .; J gene: TRBJ2-2; clone size: .; V gene: TRBV19; CDR3 protein: CASKEGRGSTGELFF; CDR3 DNA: TGTGCCAGTAAGGAGGGGAGAGGGTCCACCGGGGAGCTGTTTTTT
D gene: TRBD1; J gene: TRBJ1-6; clone size: .; V gene: TRBV6-5; CDR3 protein: CASKMTGGDNSPLHF; CDR3 DNA: TGTGCCAGCAAGATGACAGGGGGCGATAATTCACCCCTCCACTTT
D gene: .; J gene: TRBJ1-6; clone size: .; V gene: TRBV29-1; CDR3 protein: CSVAGKDNSPLHF; CDR3 DNA: TGCAGCGTCGCGGGCAAAGATAATTCACCCCTCCACTTT
D gene: .; J gene: TRBJ1-2; clone size: few; V gene: TRBV6-5; CDR3 protein: CASSAERTANYGYTF; CDR3 DNA: TGTGCCAGCAGCGCGGAGAGGACGGCGAACTATGGCTACACCTTC
D gene: .; J gene: TRBJ1-2; clone size: .; V gene: TRBV6-5; CDR3 protein: CASSLRGIGYGYTF; CDR3 DNA: TGTGCCAGCAGTTTACGGGGGATTGGCTATGGCTACACCTTC
D gene: TRBD2; J gene: TRBJ2-5; clone size: .; V gene: TRBV5-1; CDR3 protein: CASSLSGGTQETQYF; CDR3 DNA: TGCGCCAGCAGCTTAAGCGGGGGGACCCAAGAGACCCAGTACTTC
D gene: .; J gene: TRBJ2-4; clone size: .; V gene: TRBV19; CDR3 protein: CASSIDPEGVKNIQYF; CDR3 DNA: TGTGCCAGTAGTATAGACCCAGAAGGGGTAAAAAACATTCAGTACTTC
D gene: TRBD2; J gene: TRBJ2-5; clone size: .; V gene: TRBV5-4; CDR3 protein: CASSRTSGSGGQETQYF; CDR3 DNA: TGTGCCAGCAGCCGTACTAGCGGGAGCGGGGGCCAGGAGACCCAGTACTTC
D gene: TRBD1; J gene: TRBJ2-7; clone size: .; V gene: TRBV19; CDR3 protein: CASSVGTASSYEQYF; CDR3 DNA: TGTGCCAGTAGTGTGGGGACAGCAAGCTCCTACGAGCAGTACTTC
D gene: TRBD2; J gene: TRBJ2-3; clone size: once; V gene: TRBV9; CDR3 protein: CASSLSLAGAVDTQYF; CDR3 DNA: TGTGCCAGCAGCCTCTCACTAGCGGGAGCAGTGGATACGCAGTATTTT
D gene: .; J gene: TRBJ2-7; clone size: .; V gene: TRBV4-1; CDR3 protein: CASSRTRDTFYEQYF; CDR3 DNA: TGCGCCAGCAGCCGAACAAGGGACACCTTCTACGAGCAGTACTTC
D gene: .; J gene: TRBJ2-3; clone size: .; V gene: TRBV20-1; CDR3 protein: CSAPFTDTQYF; CDR3 DNA: TGCAGTGCACCGTTCACAGATACGCAGTATTTT
D gene: .; J gene: TRBJ2-7; clone size: .; V gene: TRBV7-2; CDR3 protein: CASKVREGLGEQYF; CDR3 DNA: TGTGCCAGCAAGGTCCGGGAAGGCCTAGGCGAGCAGTACTTC
D gene: .; J gene: TRBJ1-1; clone size: .; V gene: TRBV5-6; CDR3 protein: CASSLEGENTEAFF; CDR3 DNA: TGTGCCAGCAGCTTGGAGGGGGAGAACACTGAAGCTTTCTTT
D gene: .; J gene: TRBJ2-1; clone size: .; V gene: TRBV11-2; CDR3 protein: CASSLEQAYYNEQFF; CDR3 DNA: TGTGCCAGCAGCTTAGAACAGGCTTACTACAATGAGCAGTTCTTC
D gene: TRBD1; J gene: TRBJ2-6; clone size: .; V gene: TRBV5-4; CDR3 protein: CASSTPGQGRTGANVLTF; CDR3 DNA: TGTGCCAGCAGCACGCCGGGACAGGGGCGAACTGGGGCCAACGTCCTGACTTTC
D gene: .; J gene: TRBJ2-3; clone size: .; V gene: TRBV18; CDR3 protein: CASSPKDTQYF; CDR3 DNA: TGTGCCAGCTCACCGAAAGATACGCAGTATTTT
D gene: TRBD2; J gene: TRBJ2-7; clone size: .; V gene: TRBV11-2; CDR3 protein: CASSVLGTNLYEQYF; CDR3 DNA: TGTGCCAGCAGCGTACTAGGGACTAATCTGTACGAGCAGTACTTC
D gene: TRBD2; J gene: TRBJ2-1; clone size: .; V gene: TRBV5-6; CDR3 protein: CASSFGLAGGWEQFF; CDR3 DNA: TGTGCCAGCAGTTTCGGACTAGCGGGAGGGTGGGAGCAGTTCTTC
D gene: .; J gene: TRBJ2-7; clone size: .; V gene: TRBV19; CDR3 protein: CASSIQTSSSYEQYF; CDR3 DNA: TGTGCCAGTAGTATTCAGACGTCGAGCTCCTACGAGCAGTACTTC
D gene: TRBD2; J gene: TRBJ2-3; clone size: .; V gene: TRBV2; CDR3 protein: CASSGTYGASGSTDTQYF; CDR3 DNA: TGTGCCAGCAGTGGTACCTACGGGGCTAGCGGAAGCACAGATACGCAGTATTTT
D gene: .; J gene: TRBJ2-5; clone size: .; V gene: TRBV12-5; CDR3 protein: CASGLEGGVRTQYF; CDR3 DNA: TGTGCTAGTGGTCTCGAAGGGGGGGTTCGGACCCAGTACTTC
D gene: .; J gene: TRBJ1-4; clone size: .; V gene: TRBV18; CDR3 protein: CASSPGDGGEKLFF; CDR3 DNA: TGTGCCAGCTCACCGGGAGACGGCGGTGAAAAACTGTTTTTT
D gene: .; J gene: TRBJ2-1; clone size: .; V gene: TRBV9; CDR3 protein: CASSVMGSSYNEQFF; CDR3 DNA: TGTGCCAGCAGCGTCATGGGCAGCTCCTACAATGAGCAGTTCTTC
D gene: .; J gene: TRBJ2-1; clone size: .; V gene: TRBV6-1; CDR3 protein: CASSVARVKPEQFF; CDR3 DNA: TGTGCCAGCAGTGTAGCCAGGGTGAAGCCTGAGCAGTTCTTC
D gene: .; J gene: TRBJ1-2; clone size: .; V gene: TRBV6-6; CDR3 protein: CAGTGWPLGYGYTF; CDR3 DNA: TGTGCCGGAACAGGGTGGCCGCTTGGCTATGGCTACACCTTC